A selection of T cell receptor beta chains follows, all from one sample in a study of blood T cell repertoires in COVID-19. TCRdb's copy holds only in-frame clones and misses some; the assay was immunoSEQ multiplex PCR. The sample gives approximately 140,000 clones, approximately 88% of which show up once; 25% to 35% is in the top ten. Sequencing used peripheral blood. The receptors stem from a human donor in a cohort sampled during active COVID-19. Each CDR3 is given with its conserved first and last residue. D genes are given only for firm matches. Size is omitted from some rows. Given values are once, few, many or a class for expanded clones.

>-|TRBV7-2|TRBJ2-1|-
TGTGCCAGCAGCCTCGGAGGGACTTACTACAATGAGCAGTTCTTC
CASSLGGTYYNEQFF
>-|TRBV3-1/TRBV3-2|TRBJ2-2|-
TGTGCCAGCAGCCAGGCCGCGAACACCGGGGAGCTGTTTTTT
CASSQAANTGELFF
>-|TRBV28|TRBJ2-2|-
TGTGCCAGCAGTCCCTACCGGAGACCCGGGGAGCTGTTTTTT
CASSPYRRPGELFF
>-|TRBV15|TRBJ1-5|-
TGTGCCACCAGCAGTCTGTCCAGGGGCAATCAGCCCCAGCATTTT
CATSSLSRGNQPQHF
>-|TRBV7-3|TRBJ2-3|TRBD1
TGTGCCAGCAGCACCCGTCCCGGGACAGGGACAGATACGCAGTATTTT
CASSTRPGTGTDTQYF
>-|TRBV7-2|TRBJ2-7|-
TGTGCCAGCAGCTTCTACCAATACTCATCCTACGAGCAGTACTTC
CASSFYQYSSYEQYF
>-|TRBV27|TRBJ1-2|TRBD1
TGTGCCAGCACCCCCGGACAGGGGCAAGGTTGGAATGGCTACACCTTC
CASTPGQGQGWNGYTF
>-|TRBV28|TRBJ2-7|-
TGTGCCAGCAGTTTACCCCTCTACGAGCAGTACTTC
CASSLPLYEQYF
>-|TRBV9|TRBJ1-4|TRBD1
TGTGCCAGCAGCGTAGAAGGACAGGGGTTGGAAAAACTGTTTTTT
CASSVEGQGLEKLFF
>-|TRBV2|TRBJ2-3|TRBD1
TGTGCCAGCAGGACACAGGGGATTCGCACAGATACGCAGTATTTT
CASRTQGIRTDTQYF
>-|TRBV6-2/TRBV6-3|TRBJ1-1|-
TGTGCCAGCAGCCCCGGGACACTGAACACTGAAGCTTTCTTT
CASSPGTLNTEAFF
>-|TRBV9|TRBJ2-3|-
TGTGCCAGCAGCGTAGAGGGAGGTCGCGGGGATACGCAGTATTTT
CASSVEGGRGDTQYF
>-|TRBV4-3|TRBJ2-3|-
TGCGCCAGCAGCCAAGGGCTCCCAGATACGCAGTATTTT
CASSQGLPDTQYF
>-|TRBV4-1|TRBJ1-1|-
TGCGCCAGCAGCCACATTTTACGGCGGAGCGAGTTGGGAGCTTTCTTT
CASSHILRRSELGAFF
>once|TRBV5-1|TRBJ1-4|TRBD1
TGCGCCAGCAGCACAACCCCGACAGGGGGCAGGGAAAAACTGTTTTTT
CASSTTPTGGREKLFF
>-|TRBV9|TRBJ2-2|-
TGTGCCAGCAGTCCCCTTGGGCCTACGAACACCGGGGAGCTGTTTTTT
CASSPLGPTNTGELFF
>-|TRBV2|TRBJ2-7|-
TGTGCCAGCAGTGAATTCACCTACGAGCAGTACTTC
CASSEFTYEQYF
>-|TRBV18|TRBJ2-1|-
TGTGCCAGCTCACAACGACAGAATCAGCAGTTCTTC
CASSQRQNQQFF
>-|TRBV5-4|TRBJ2-7|-
TGTGCCAGCAGGACCGACGCTAGCTACGAGCAGTACTTC
CASRTDASYEQYF
>-|TRBV10-3|TRBJ2-7|TRBD1
TGTGCCATCAGTGAAACAGGGGACGAGCAGTACTTC
CAISETGDEQYF
>-|TRBV11-3|TRBJ2-3|-
TGTGCCAGCAGCCACCCGGGAGCAACAGATACGCAGTATTTT
CASSHPGATDTQYF
>-|TRBV7-9|TRBJ1-1|-
TGTGCCAGCAGCTTAGGACAGGACAAAGCTTTCTTT
CASSLGQDKAFF
>once|TRBV27|TRBJ2-3|TRBD2
TGTGCCAGCAGTTCCATGGGCAGCGGGGGAACAGATACGCAGTATTTT
CASSSMGSGGTDTQYF